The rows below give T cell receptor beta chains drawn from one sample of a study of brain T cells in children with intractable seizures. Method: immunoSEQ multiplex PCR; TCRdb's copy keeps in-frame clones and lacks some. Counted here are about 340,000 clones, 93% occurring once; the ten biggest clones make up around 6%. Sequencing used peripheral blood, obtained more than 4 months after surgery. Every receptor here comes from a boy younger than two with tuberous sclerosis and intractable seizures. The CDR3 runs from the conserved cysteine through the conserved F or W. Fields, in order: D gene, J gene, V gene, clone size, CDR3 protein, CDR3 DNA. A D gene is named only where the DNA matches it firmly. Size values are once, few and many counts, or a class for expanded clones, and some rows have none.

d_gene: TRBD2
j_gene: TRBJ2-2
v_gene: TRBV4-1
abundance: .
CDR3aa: CASNRGLAGGATGELFF
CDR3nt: TGCGCCAGCAATCGAGGGCTAGCGGGAGGAGCCACCGGGGAGCTGTTTTTT

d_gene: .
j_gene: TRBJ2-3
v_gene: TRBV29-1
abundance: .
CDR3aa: CSVEPRGGPTDTQYF
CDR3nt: TGCAGCGTTGAACCTAGAGGGGGACCCACAGATACGCAGTATTTT

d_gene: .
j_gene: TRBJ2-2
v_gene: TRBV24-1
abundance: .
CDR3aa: CATSDLFLAPGELFF
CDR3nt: TGTGCCACCAGTGACCTCTTCCTAGCCCCCGGGGAGCTGTTTTTT

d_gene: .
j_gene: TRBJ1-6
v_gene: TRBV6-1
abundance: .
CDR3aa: CASSESGEGSPLHF
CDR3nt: TGTGCCAGCAGTGAGTCTGGGGAAGGTTCACCCCTCCACTTT

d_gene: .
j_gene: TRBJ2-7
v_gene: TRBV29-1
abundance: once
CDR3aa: CSVDGGPSPYEQYF
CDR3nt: TGCAGCGTTGATGGGGGACCCTCACCTTACGAGCAGTACTTC

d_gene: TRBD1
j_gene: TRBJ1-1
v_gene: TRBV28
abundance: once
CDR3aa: CASSFYQGDTEAFF
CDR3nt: TGTGCCAGCAGTTTTTATCAGGGGGACACTGAAGCTTTCTTT

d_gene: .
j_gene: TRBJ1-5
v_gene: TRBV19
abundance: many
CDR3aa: CASSMWGRGSNQPQHF
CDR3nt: TGTGCCAGTAGTATGTGGGGCAGGGGAAGCAATCAGCCCCAGCATTTT

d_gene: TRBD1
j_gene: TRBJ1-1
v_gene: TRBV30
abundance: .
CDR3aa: CAWSVGQGAVKAFF
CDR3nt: TGTGCCTGGAGTGTGGGACAGGGGGCCGTGAAAGCTTTCTTT

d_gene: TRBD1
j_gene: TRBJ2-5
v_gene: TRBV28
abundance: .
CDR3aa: CASSLLAGGSGRETQYF
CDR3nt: TGTGCCAGCAGTTTATTGGCAGGGGGCAGTGGGAGAGAGACCCAGTACTTC

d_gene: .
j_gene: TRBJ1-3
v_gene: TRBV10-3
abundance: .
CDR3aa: CAIMESSGNTIYF
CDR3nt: TGTGCCATCATGGAGAGCTCTGGAAACACCATATATTTT

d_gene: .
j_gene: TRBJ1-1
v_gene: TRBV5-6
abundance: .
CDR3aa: CASSLPGRGTEAFF
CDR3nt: TGTGCCAGCAGCTTACCGGGCCGAGGGACTGAAGCTTTCTTT

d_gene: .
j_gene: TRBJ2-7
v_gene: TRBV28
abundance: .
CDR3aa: CASSGMEQYF
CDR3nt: TGTGCCAGCAGTGGAATGGAGCAGTACTTC

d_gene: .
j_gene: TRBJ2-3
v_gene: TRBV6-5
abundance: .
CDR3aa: CASSLGEEDTQYF
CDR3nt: TGTGCCAGCAGTCTGGGGGAGGAAGATACGCAGTATTTT

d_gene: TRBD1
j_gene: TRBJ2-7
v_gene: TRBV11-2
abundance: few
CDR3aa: CASSLTGQTYEQYF
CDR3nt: TGTGCCAGCAGCTTGACGGGACAGACCTACGAGCAGTACTTC

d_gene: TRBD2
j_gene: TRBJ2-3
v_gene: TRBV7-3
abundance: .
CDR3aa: CASSSGTSGTDTQYF
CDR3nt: TGTGCCAGCAGCTCCGGGACTAGCGGAACAGATACGCAGTATTTT

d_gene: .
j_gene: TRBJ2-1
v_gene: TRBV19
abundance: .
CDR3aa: CASSTGPQTLF
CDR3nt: TGTGCCAGTAGTACGGGCCCCCAAACCCTCTTC

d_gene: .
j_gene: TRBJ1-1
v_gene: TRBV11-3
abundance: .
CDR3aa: CASSPTPGGYTEAFF
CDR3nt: TGTGCCAGCAGCCCAACACCGGGGGGCTACACTGAAGCTTTCTTT

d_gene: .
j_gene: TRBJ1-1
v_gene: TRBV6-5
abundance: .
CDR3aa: CASSASGVGNTEAFF
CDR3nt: TGTGCCAGCAGCGCTTCAGGGGTGGGGAACACTGAAGCTTTCTTT

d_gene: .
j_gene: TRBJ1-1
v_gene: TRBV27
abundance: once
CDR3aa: CASSEGQMNTEAFF
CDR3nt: TGTGCCAGCAGCGAAGGACAGATGAACACTGAAGCTTTCTTT

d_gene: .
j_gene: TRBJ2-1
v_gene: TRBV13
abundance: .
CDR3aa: CASSSQRKYNEQFF
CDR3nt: TGTGCCAGCAGCTCACAACGGAAATACAATGAGCAGTTCTTC

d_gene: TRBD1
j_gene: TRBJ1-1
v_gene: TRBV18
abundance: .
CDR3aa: CASSPGTVRGMNTEAFF
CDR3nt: TGTGCCAGCTCACCCGGGACAGTCCGGGGGATGAACACTGAAGCTTTCTTT

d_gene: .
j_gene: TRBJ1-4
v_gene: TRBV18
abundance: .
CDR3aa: CASSPQGTTNEKLFF
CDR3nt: TGTGCCAGCTCACCGCAGGGGACAACTAATGAAAAACTGTTTTTT

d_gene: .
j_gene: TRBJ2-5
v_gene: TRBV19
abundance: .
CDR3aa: CASSRGGLASVLETQYF
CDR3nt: TGTGCCAGTAGTAGGGGTGGGCTAGCCAGTGTTTTGGAGACCCAGTACTTC

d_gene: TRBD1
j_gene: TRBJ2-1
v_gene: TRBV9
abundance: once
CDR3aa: CASSVGQGAYNEQFF
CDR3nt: TGTGCCAGCAGCGTAGGACAGGGGGCCTACAATGAGCAGTTCTTC

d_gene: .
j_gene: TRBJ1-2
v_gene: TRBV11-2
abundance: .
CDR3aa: CASSLSTYGYTF
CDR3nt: TGTGCCAGCAGCTTATCGACCTATGGCTACACCTTC

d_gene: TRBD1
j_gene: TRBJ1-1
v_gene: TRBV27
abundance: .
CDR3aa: CASNPDRANTEAFF
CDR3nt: TGTGCCAGCAACCCGGACAGGGCGAACACTGAAGCTTTCTTT

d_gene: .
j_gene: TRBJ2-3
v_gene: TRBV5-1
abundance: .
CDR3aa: CASSPLGDRSTDTQYF
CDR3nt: TGCGCCAGCAGCCCACTAGGGGACCGATCCACAGATACGCAGTATTTT

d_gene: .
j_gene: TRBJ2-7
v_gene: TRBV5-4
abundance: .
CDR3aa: CASSLDSSIEQYF
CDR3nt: TGTGCCAGCAGCTTGGATTCTTCCATCGAGCAGTACTTC

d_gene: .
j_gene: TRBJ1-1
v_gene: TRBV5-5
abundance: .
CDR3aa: CASSLVVLTEAFF
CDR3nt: TGTGCCAGCAGCTTGGTTGTACTCACTGAAGCTTTCTTT

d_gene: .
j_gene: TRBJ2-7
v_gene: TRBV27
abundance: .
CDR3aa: CASSLTGRTYEQYF
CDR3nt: TGTGCCAGCAGTTTGACAGGGAGGACCTACGAGCAGTACTTC

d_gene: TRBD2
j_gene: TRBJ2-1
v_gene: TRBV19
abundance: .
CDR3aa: CASTFSGTSGYNEQFF
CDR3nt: TGTGCCAGTACTTTCTCCGGGACTAGCGGATACAATGAGCAGTTCTTC

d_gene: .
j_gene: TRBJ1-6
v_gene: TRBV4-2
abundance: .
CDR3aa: CASSQDRAGDNSPLHF
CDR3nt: TGTGCCAGCAGCCAAGATAGGGCAGGGGATAATTCACCCCTCCACTTT

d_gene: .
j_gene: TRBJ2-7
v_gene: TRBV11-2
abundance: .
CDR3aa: CASSAGQGGTYEQYF
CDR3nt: TGTGCCAGCAGCGCCGGACAGGGAGGGACCTACGAGCAGTACTTC

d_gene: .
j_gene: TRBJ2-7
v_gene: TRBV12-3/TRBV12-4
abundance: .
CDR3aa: CASSSLYEQYF
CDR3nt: TGTGCCAGCAGTTCCCTTTACGAGCAGTACTTC

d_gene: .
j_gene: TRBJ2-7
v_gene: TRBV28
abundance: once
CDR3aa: CATWYSPTPEQYF
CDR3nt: TGTGCCACCTGGTATTCCCCCACTCCCGAGCAGTACTTC

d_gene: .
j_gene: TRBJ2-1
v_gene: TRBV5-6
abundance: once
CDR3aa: CASSYRVDEQFF
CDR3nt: TGTGCCAGCAGCTACAGGGTCGATGAGCAGTTCTTC

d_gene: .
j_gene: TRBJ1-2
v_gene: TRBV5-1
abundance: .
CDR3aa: CASSLNYGYTF
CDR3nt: TGCGCCAGCAGCTTGAACTATGGCTACACCTTC

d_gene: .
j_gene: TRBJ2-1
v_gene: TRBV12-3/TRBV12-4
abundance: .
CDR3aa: CASSLSGSNEQFF
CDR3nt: TGTGCCAGCAGCCTGAGCGGGTCCAATGAGCAGTTCTTC

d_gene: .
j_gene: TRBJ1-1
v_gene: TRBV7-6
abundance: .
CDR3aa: CASSLRGLGTEAFF
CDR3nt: TGTGCCAGCAGCTTACGGGGGCTGGGGACTGAAGCTTTCTTT

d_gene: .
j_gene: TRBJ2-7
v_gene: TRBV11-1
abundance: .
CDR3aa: CASSLVGLSYEQYF
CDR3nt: TGTGCCAGCAGCTTGGTGGGACTTTCCTACGAGCAGTACTTC

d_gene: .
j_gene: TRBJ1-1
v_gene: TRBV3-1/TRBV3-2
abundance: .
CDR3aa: CASSQVRNTEAFF
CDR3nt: TGTGCCAGCAGCCAAGTCCGGAACACTGAAGCTTTCTTT

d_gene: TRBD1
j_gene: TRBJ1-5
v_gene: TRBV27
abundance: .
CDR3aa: CASGPSGLLGGQQPQHF
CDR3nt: TGTGCCAGCGGCCCTTCAGGGCTGTTAGGGGGCCAACAGCCCCAGCATTTT

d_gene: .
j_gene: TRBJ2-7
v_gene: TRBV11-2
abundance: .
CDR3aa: CASSLSGPPYEQYF
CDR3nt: TGTGCCAGCAGCTTATCGGGGCCCCCCTACGAGCAGTACTTC

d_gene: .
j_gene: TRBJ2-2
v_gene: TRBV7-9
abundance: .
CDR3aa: CASSLSPRATGELFF
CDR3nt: TGTGCCAGCAGCTTATCACCCAGGGCCACCGGGGAGCTGTTTTTT

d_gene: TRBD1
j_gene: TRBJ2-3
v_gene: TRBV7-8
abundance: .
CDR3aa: CASSKTGEVRLTDTQYF
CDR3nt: TGTGCCAGCAGCAAGACAGGGGAAGTTAGGTTAACAGATACGCAGTATTTT

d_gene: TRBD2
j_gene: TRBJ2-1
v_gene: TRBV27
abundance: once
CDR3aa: CASSPTSGVFNEQFF
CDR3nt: TGTGCCAGCAGCCCAACTAGCGGGGTCTTCAATGAGCAGTTCTTC

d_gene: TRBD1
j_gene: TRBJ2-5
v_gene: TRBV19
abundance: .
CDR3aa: CASSAPGQVQETQYF
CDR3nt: TGTGCCAGTAGTGCTCCGGGACAGGTCCAAGAGACCCAGTACTTC

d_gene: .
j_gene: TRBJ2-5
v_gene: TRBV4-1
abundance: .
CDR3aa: CASSQDEAGAVGVQETQYF
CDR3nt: TGCGCCAGCAGCCAAGATGAGGCAGGGGCAGTAGGCGTACAAGAGACCCAGTACTTC

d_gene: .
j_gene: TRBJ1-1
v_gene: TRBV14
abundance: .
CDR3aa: CASSQDQAGRWTEAFF
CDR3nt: TGTGCCAGCAGCCAAGATCAAGCGGGGCGGTGGACTGAAGCTTTCTTT

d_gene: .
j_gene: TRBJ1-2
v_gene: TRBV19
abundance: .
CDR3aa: CASSIGEQYGYTF
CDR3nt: TGTGCCAGTAGTATAGGAGAACAATATGGCTACACCTTC

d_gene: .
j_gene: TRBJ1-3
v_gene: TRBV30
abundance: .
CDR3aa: CAWSVRLTSSGNTIYF
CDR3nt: TGTGCCTGGAGTGTACGTCTGACGAGCTCTGGAAACACCATATATTTT

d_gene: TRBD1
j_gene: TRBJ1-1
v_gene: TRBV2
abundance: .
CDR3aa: CASSPLGTVMNTEAFF
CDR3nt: TGTGCCAGCAGCCCACTCGGGACAGTCATGAACACTGAAGCTTTCTTT

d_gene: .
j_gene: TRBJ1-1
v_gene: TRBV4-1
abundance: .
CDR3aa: CASSQVAGRYTEAFF
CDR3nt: TGCGCCAGCAGCCAAGTCGCAGGACGTTACACTGAAGCTTTCTTT

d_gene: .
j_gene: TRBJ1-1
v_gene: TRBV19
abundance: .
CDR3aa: CASSTIGGGGTEAFF
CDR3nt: TGTGCCAGTAGCACTATCGGCGGGGGAGGGACTGAAGCTTTCTTT

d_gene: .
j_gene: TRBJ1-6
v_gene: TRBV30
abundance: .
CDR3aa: CAWSFDTRSYNSPLHF
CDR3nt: TGTGCCTGGAGTTTTGACACCCGCTCCTATAATTCACCCCTCCACTTT

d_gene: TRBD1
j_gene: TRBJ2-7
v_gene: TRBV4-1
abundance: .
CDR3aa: CASSQDEQGYEQYF
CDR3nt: TGCGCCAGCAGCCAAGATGAACAGGGGTACGAGCAGTACTTC

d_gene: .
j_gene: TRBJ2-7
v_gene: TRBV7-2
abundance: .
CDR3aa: CASSLTRGYEQYF
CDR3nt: TGTGCCAGCAGCTTGACCAGGGGATACGAGCAGTACTTC